This T cell receptor beta chain was recovered during a study of T-cell reconstitution after alpha-beta-depleted transplantation in children (dated by TCRdb to 2016 to 2017). Broadly, across the study: Using TCR repertoire profiling, the study followed T-cell immune reconstitution in a quantitative way in children after TCRalphabeta/CD19-depleted allogeneic hematopoietic cell transplantation.

Of note for this clonotype: Its target antigen remains unknown. No qualities accompany the bases; no much larger clone lies one base away.

General study outcomes and caveats: Over the following months the frequencies of hyperexpanded clones went down, and after one year T-cell counts and TCRbeta diversity were mostly credited to newly produced T cells. The apparently early alphabetaT-cell count recovery about two months after transplant was reportedly dependent on only several hundred rapidly expanded clones derived from non-depleted graft cells. In some patients, the high TCRbeta diversity seen at day 60 was put down to recipient T cells and intrathymic progenitors that had survived conditioning.

The germline V gene (reference sequence) provides CDR1 DFQATT and CDR2 SNEGSKA. The CDR3 numbers 14 residues from cysteine through phenylalanine. Here the CDR3 DNA is all that survives: 42 bases in frame from base 1. Trimming leaves V shorter by 6 bases and J shorter by 0 bases, with the junction holding 3 bases beyond the gene matches. Library preparation used PCR. Sequencer: Illumina HiSeq 2500. TCR libraries were prepared with molecular barcoding, using unique molecular identifiers to normalize TCRbeta repertoire quantification. The public reads were reanalyzed by TCRdb: fastp trimming at Q25, MiXCR alignment, in-frame beta chains only. Each entry is one CDR3 protein sequence, shown with its most common DNA and genes. Present in this sample are 100,000 to 150,000 distinct CDR3 sequences, roughly 23% of which were seen just once. More than 9% of the sample lies in the top ten. This sample's treatment or condition label indicates: allogeneic hematopoietic cell transplantation with graft depleted of TCRalphabeta T cells and CD19 B cells. The children who served as transplant recipients had been given grafts of TCRalphabeta/CD19-depleted allogeneic hematopoietic cells.

Recombination joined TRBV20-1 with TRBJ2-3, with 10 bases in between that match TRBD2. Sequencing used PBMCs, mostly from graft donor cells, obtained 180 days after TCRalphabeta/CD19-depleted stem cell transplant. The origin of this receptor is a male patient between 2 and 15 years old who had a stem cell transplant for chronic granulomatous disease, so the T cells may come from the graft donor. The DNA sequence follows: TGCAGTGCCTTAGCGGGAGGTAGCACAGATACGCAGTATTTT. Translated, this is CSALAGGSTDTQYF.